These T cell receptor beta chains were read from a single sample in a study of graft-versus-host responses after intestinal transplantation. Their target antigens are unknown. Produced via immunoSEQ multiplex PCR; TCRdb's table is partial and in-frame only. The sample lists 100,000 to 130,000 clones; roughly 90% were seen once. The source was unstimulated CD4+ T cells sorted from spleen or lymph node cells, collected before transplant. The receptors derive from a human donor who was the organ donor for an intestinal transplant. Each CDR3 is given with its conserved first and last residue. The D gene is left open where the match is weak. The size of a clone is reported for some rows only, either as once, few or many, or as a class for expanded clones.

j_gene: TRBJ2-1
abundance: .
d_gene: .
v_gene: TRBV11-1
CDR3aa: CASSLGQVYNEQFF
CDR3nt: TGTGCCAGCAGCTTAGGGCAGGTCTACAATGAGCAGTTCTTC

j_gene: TRBJ2-7
abundance: .
d_gene: .
v_gene: TRBV5-1
CDR3aa: CASSLNGMLMDEQYF
CDR3nt: TGCGCCAGCAGCCTAAATGGGATGTTAATGGACGAGCAGTACTTC

j_gene: TRBJ2-3
abundance: .
d_gene: TRBD2
v_gene: TRBV9
CDR3aa: CASSRGLAGAADTQYF
CDR3nt: TGTGCCAGCAGCCGGGGACTAGCGGGAGCCGCAGATACGCAGTATTTT

j_gene: TRBJ2-3
abundance: .
d_gene: TRBD2
v_gene: TRBV9
CDR3aa: CASSVASGGTDTQYF
CDR3nt: TGTGCCAGCAGCGTAGCTAGCGGGGGCACAGATACGCAGTATTTT

j_gene: TRBJ1-1
abundance: .
d_gene: .
v_gene: TRBV7-9
CDR3aa: CASRRARDTEAFF
CDR3nt: TGTGCCAGCAGGAGGGCGCGGGACACTGAAGCTTTCTTT

j_gene: TRBJ2-7
abundance: .
d_gene: TRBD2
v_gene: TRBV7-6
CDR3aa: CASSLALGASGAYEQYF
CDR3nt: TGTGCCAGCAGCTTAGCACTGGGCGCTAGCGGGGCCTACGAGCAGTACTTC

j_gene: TRBJ2-1
abundance: few
d_gene: TRBD2
v_gene: TRBV5-5
CDR3aa: CASSLALAGRDEQFF
CDR3nt: TGTGCCAGCAGCTTGGCACTAGCGGGAAGGGATGAGCAGTTCTTC

j_gene: TRBJ1-2
abundance: .
d_gene: TRBD1
v_gene: TRBV29-1
CDR3aa: CSVGQYYGYTF
CDR3nt: TGCAGCGTGGGACAGTACTATGGCTACACCTTC

j_gene: TRBJ1-6
abundance: .
d_gene: TRBD1
v_gene: TRBV7-9
CDR3aa: CASSQGQAYNSPLHF
CDR3nt: TGTGCCAGCAGCCAGGGACAGGCGTATAATTCACCCCTCCACTTT

j_gene: TRBJ2-3
abundance: .
d_gene: .
v_gene: TRBV18
CDR3aa: CASSLGLAASTDTQYF
CDR3nt: TGTGCCAGCTCACTTGGGTTAGCGGCTAGCACAGATACGCAGTATTTT